One T cell receptor beta chain is described in this entry. This sample stems from a study of blood T cell repertoires in COVID-19. The wider study: Collection of acute and convalescent COVID-19 samples took place in the United States, Italy and Spain.

Trimming cost V 0 bases and J 9 bases, with 15 bases left between them. The CDR3 totals 15 residues. Germline CDR1 reads SGHDT; CDR2 reads YYEEEE. Seattle cases were enrolled at active infection and followed longitudinally. Source study methods: Estimates of nucleated cell counts were drawn from the amplification of reference gene primers. Repertoires were generated with immunoSEQ multiplex PCR, while TCRdb's copy carries only in-frame clones and drops some. V and J calls and clone size follow that table, whereas D and trimming were derived from the DNA. Of approximately 480,000 clones in the sample, 89% were seen once.

The source material was peripheral blood. This sequence joins TRBV5-6 and TRBJ2-2; a possible D gene is TRBD2 (6 bases). The TCR originated in a man younger than 35 with COVID-19, enrolled during active disease. The CDR3 region is CASSLASGGVRELFF. Written as DNA, the CDR3 is TGTGCCAGCAGCTTGGCGTCCGGGGGTGTCCGGGAGCTGTTTTTT.